This TCR beta chain comes out of a study of T cell responses to AZD1222 COVID-19 vaccine. This clone has just one count. The protocol was immunoSEQ multiplex PCR, while the TCRdb copy is restricted to in-frame clones and leaves out a portion. The table has 180,000 or so clones, 92% seen once. The TCR sequence derives from an adult who received the AZD1222 COVID-19 vaccine. This material consisted of peripheral blood, taken 28 days after the second AZD1222 dose.

This CDR3 reads CASTLGGSTDTQYF. CDR3 DNA sequence: TGTGCCAGCACCCTAGGGGGGAGCACAGATACGCAGTATTTT. The chain has TRBV11-2 and TRBJ2-3; D may match TRBD1 or TRBD2 (6 bases each). The CDR3 runs to 14 residues. Germline V gives CDR1 SGHAT, CDR2 FQNNGV. Trimming took 7 bases from V and 0 from J, leaving 11 bases between them.